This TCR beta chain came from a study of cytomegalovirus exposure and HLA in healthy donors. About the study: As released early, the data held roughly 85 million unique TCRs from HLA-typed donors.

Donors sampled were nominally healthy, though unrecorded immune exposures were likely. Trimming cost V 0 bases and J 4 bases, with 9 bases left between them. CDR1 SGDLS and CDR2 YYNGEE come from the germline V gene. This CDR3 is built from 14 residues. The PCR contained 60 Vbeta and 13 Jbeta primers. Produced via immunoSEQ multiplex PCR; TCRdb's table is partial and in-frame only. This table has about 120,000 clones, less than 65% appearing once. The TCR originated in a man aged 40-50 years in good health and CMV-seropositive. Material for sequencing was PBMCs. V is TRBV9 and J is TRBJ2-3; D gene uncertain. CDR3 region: CASSVAPHSDTQYF. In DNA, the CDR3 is TGTGCCAGCAGCGTAGCCCCCCACTCAGATACGCAGTATTTT.